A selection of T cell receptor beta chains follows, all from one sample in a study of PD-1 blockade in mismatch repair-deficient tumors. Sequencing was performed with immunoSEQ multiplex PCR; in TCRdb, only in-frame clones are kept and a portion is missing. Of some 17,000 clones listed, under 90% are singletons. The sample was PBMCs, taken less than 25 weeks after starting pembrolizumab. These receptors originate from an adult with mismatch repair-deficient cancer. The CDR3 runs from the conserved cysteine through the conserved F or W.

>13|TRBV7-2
CASSWSRDSEQYF
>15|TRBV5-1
CASSLGGRTQETQYF
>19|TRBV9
CASSVEGLAGPSSYNEQFF
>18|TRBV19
CASSIWAVREGSNQPQHF
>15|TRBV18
CASSPLDRANTEAFF
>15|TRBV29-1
CSVAAVRQGYNEQFF
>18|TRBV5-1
CASSLALSGSIIVNEQFF
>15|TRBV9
CASSPQGRGQTEAFF
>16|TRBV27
CASSLSAGYLQETQYF
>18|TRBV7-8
CASSPPLRLAGSYNEQFF
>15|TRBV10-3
CAISESRVNTGELFF
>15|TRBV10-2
CASSVSSGFPYEQYF
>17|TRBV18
CASSITHGSVWNTEAFF
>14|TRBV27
CASSFWGGGGPQHF
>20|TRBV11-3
CASSLDLIWAGAIQSGELFF